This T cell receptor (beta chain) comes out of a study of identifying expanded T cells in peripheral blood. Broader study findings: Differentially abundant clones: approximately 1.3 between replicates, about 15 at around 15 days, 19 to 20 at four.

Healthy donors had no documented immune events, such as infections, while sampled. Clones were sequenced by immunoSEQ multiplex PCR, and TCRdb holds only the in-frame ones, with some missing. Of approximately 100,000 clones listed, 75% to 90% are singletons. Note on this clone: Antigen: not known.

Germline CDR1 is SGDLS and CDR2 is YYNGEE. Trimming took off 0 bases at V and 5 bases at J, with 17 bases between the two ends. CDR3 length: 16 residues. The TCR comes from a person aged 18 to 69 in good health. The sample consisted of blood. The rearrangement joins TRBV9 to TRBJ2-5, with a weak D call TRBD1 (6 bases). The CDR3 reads CASSVGTGNKGETQYF. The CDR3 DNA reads TGTGCCAGCAGCGTAGGTACAGGGAACAAGGGGGAGACCCAGTACTTC.